This TCR beta chain was sequenced in a study of cytomegalovirus exposure and HLA in healthy donors. Whole-study context: From 150 million to 200 million T cells, an earlier analysis saw some 120 million unique TCR beta sequences. Overall study results and limits: Researchers reported in a later analysis that a missense DCLRE1C variant was tied to TCR beta V- and J-gene trimming.

Regarding this clone: The antigen is not known.

The CDR3 covers 17 residues. Germline lookup yields CDR1 SEHNR and CDR2 FQNEAQ (reference sequence). Trimming removed 2 bases at V and 1 base at J, with 18 bases between. The primer mix had 60 Vbeta and 13 Jbeta primers. The method was immunoSEQ multiplex PCR; TCRdb's version includes in-frame clones alone and lacks a portion of them. Of about 160,000 clones listed, about 82% are singletons. The TCR originated in a male donor in good health and CMV-seronegative. Source material: PBMCs. J is TRBJ2-7 and V is TRBV7-9, with D perhaps matching TRBD2 (6 bases). CDR3 DNA sequence: TGTGCCAGCAGCTTATTTGGGACTGTAAGGAAGTCCTACGAGCAGTACTTC. This codes for CASSLFGTVRKSYEQYF.